This is a list of T cell receptor beta chains from one sample in a study of vaccination effects on CD4 cells after COVID-19. The table came from immunoSEQ multiplex PCR; TCRdb's copy has only in-frame clones and leaves some out. The sample shows approximately 50,000 clones, roughly 76% of them seen only once. These TCRs' antigens remain unknown. Sequenced material: CD4+ T cells from PBMCs cultured without peptide, taken before COVID-19 vaccination. The receptor source for this set is a human donor who had a prior SARS-CoV-2 infection. The CDR3 runs from the conserved cysteine through the conserved F or W. A D gene is named only where the DNA matches it firmly. Expanded clones get a size class; other rows say once, few or many, or leave the size out.

TRBD1	TRBV2	TRBJ2-7	few	TGTGCCAGCAGTCCACCGGGACAGGGTGGCGAGCAGTACTTC	CASSPPGQGGEQYF
TRBD1	TRBV19	TRBJ2-3	once	TGTGCCAGTCGGGACAGGGGGAGTTCAGATACGCAGTATTTT	CASRDRGSSDTQYF
.	TRBV7-7	TRBJ2-5	.	TGTGCTAGCAGCTTAGCCGGGGCTAGGGGTGAGACCCAGTACTTC	CASSLAGARGETQYF
.	TRBV18	TRBJ1-4	.	TGTGCCAGCTCACCATTGGGGAGTAGTGCAACTAATGAAAAACTGTTTTTT	CASSPLGSSATNEKLFF
.	TRBV5-8	TRBJ1-6	.	TGTGCCAGCAGCCCCAACAGGGATTCACCCCTCCACTTT	CASSPNRDSPLHF
TRBD2	TRBV7-3	TRBJ2-7	.	TGTGCCAGCAGCAGGGGCGGGGGCGAGCAGTACTTC	CASSRGGGEQYF
TRBD2	TRBV7-9	TRBJ2-3	.	TGTGCCAGCAGCCCCACTAGCGTAGGTACGCAGTATTTT	CASSPTSVGTQYF
.	TRBV6-2/TRBV6-3	TRBJ2-3	.	TGTGCCAGCAGTTACTCCCAGCTGATAGATACGCAGTATTTT	CASSYSQLIDTQYF
.	TRBV9	TRBJ2-7	.	TGTGCCAGCAGTCCCGATGGGAGGACCCGCGAGCAGTACTTC	CASSPDGRTREQYF
.	TRBV7-6	TRBJ1-3	.	TGTGCCAGCAGCCACAACATAGGCAGCTCTGGAAACACCATATATTTT	CASSHNIGSSGNTIYF
.	TRBV18	TRBJ2-6	once	TGTGCCAGCTCACCCCTCCGACAGGCCCTGACTTTC	CASSPLRQALTF
TRBD2	TRBV11-3	TRBJ2-5	.	TGTGCCAGCAGCCGGGGGGGGCCGGAGACCCAGTACTTC	CASSRGGPETQYF
TRBD1	TRBV2	TRBJ1-2	.	TGTGCCAGCAGCCCCACCGACAGGGGATTCTATGGCTACACCTTC	CASSPTDRGFYGYTF
TRBD1	TRBV7-3	TRBJ1-2	few	TGTGCCAGCAGCTTGACGGGACAGGTCGGGGGCTATGGCTACACCTTC	CASSLTGQVGGYGYTF
TRBD1	TRBV5-4	TRBJ1-2	.	TGTGCCAGCAGCTTACCGGGACAGGGTAACTATGGCTACACCTTC	CASSLPGQGNYGYTF
.	TRBV19	TRBJ2-1	.	TGTGCCAGTAGTACCCAACTGTACAATGAGCAGTTCTTC	CASSTQLYNEQFF
.	TRBV30	TRBJ2-1	few	TGTGCCTGGATGAGGTGGAGTGAGCAGTTCTTC	CAWMRWSEQFF
.	TRBV6-5	TRBJ1-2	.	TGTGCCAGCGGAATGCGCTGGGGCGACTATGGCTACACCTTC	CASGMRWGDYGYTF
.	TRBV4-3	TRBJ2-3	.	TGCGCCAGCAGCCAAGATTATTCTCAGCCTAGCACAGATACGCAGTATTTT	CASSQDYSQPSTDTQYF
TRBD1	TRBV7-9	TRBJ1-2	.	TGTGCCAGCAGCCCGCTGGACAGGGCCGATGGCTACACCTTC	CASSPLDRADGYTF
.	TRBV14	TRBJ1-1	.	TGTGCCAGCAGCCGAGACAGAAACACTGAAGCTTTCTTT	CASSRDRNTEAFF
TRBD1	TRBV27	TRBJ1-6	.	TGTGCCAGCAGTTTAATGACAGGGGGTAATTCACCCCTCCACTTT	CASSLMTGGNSPLHF